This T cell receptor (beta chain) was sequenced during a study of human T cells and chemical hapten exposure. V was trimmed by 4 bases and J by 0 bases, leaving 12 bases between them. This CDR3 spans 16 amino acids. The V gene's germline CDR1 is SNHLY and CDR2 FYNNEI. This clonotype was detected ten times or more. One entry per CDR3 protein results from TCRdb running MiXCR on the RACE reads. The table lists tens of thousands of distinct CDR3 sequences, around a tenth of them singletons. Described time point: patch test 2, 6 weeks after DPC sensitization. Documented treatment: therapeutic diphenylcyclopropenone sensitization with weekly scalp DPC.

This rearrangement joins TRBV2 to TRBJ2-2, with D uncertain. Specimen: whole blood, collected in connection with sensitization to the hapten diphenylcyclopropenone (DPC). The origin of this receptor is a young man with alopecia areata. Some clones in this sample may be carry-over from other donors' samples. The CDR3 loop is CASSVTDASNTGELFF. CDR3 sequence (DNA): TGTGCCAGCAGTGTCACGGACGCGTCGAACACCGGGGAGCTGTTTTTT.